The rows below give T cell receptor beta chains drawn from one sample of a study of cytomegalovirus exposure and HLA in healthy donors. This table comes from immunoSEQ multiplex PCR, and its TCRdb copy is limited to in-frame clones, with some not included. Of 100,000 to 150,000 clones in the sample, 65% to 85% were seen once. The sequencing input was PBMCs. Every receptor here comes from a boy aged 5-17 years in good health and CMV-seronegative. The CDR3 runs from the conserved cysteine through the conserved F or W. The D gene is left open where the match is weak.

>TRBV18|NA|TRBJ2-7
TGTGCCAGCTCACCTTCCGGGACACCCTCCTACGAGCAGTACTTC
CASSPSGTPSYEQYF
>TRBV28|NA|TRBJ1-2
TGTGCCAGCAGTTTACTGGGGGGGATGGTCTATGGCTACACCTTC
CASSLLGGMVYGYTF
>TRBV6-5|NA|TRBJ2-1
TGTGCCAGCAGTTATACCGGGAGACATGAGCAGTTCTTC
CASSYTGRHEQFF
>TRBV19|TRBD1|TRBJ1-5
TGTGCCAGTAGTACCCGACAGGGCAGGTTTGACAATCAGCCCCAGCATTTT
CASSTRQGRFDNQPQHF
>TRBV7-9|TRBD1|TRBJ1-1
TGTGCCAGCAGCCCCCCGGACAGGGCGGGAACTGAAGCTTTCTTT
CASSPPDRAGTEAFF
>TRBV7-9|TRBD2|TRBJ2-3
TGTGCCAGCAGCTTAACCTCCAGTGCGGGAGGTCCAGATACGCAGTATTTT
CASSLTSSAGGPDTQYF
>TRBV7-9|NA|TRBJ2-7
TGTGCCAGCACCCCCCCAACGGGCGAGCAGTACTTC
CASTPPTGEQYF
>TRBV12-5|TRBD1|TRBJ2-1
TGTGCTAGTGGTTTTGGGACAGAGCGTGAGCAGTTCTTC
CASGFGTEREQFF
>TRBV29-1|TRBD1|TRBJ2-2
TGCAGCCCAAACAGGGGTGAGGACACCGGGGAGCTGTTTTTT
CSPNRGEDTGELFF
>TRBV7-9|NA|TRBJ1-5
TGTTCCAGCAGCCCTTCGGGCGGAGGTGGCAATCAGCCCCAGCATTTT
CSSSPSGGGGNQPQHF
>TRBV30|NA|TRBJ2-7
TGTGCCTGGAGTCCTGCGTACGAGCAGTACTTC
CAWSPAYEQYF
>TRBV4-1|TRBD2|TRBJ2-5
TGCGCCAGCAGCCTGGTTGCTAGCGGGAATCAAGAGACCCAGTACTTC
CASSLVASGNQETQYF
>TRBV30|TRBD2|TRBJ2-1
TGTGCCTGGAGTGTAGGGATAGCGGGAGACGCTGAGCAGTTCTTC
CAWSVGIAGDAEQFF
>TRBV7-9|TRBD1|TRBJ2-1
TGTGCCAGCAGCTTAAGGGACAGTAATGAGCAGTTCTTC
CASSLRDSNEQFF
>TRBV7-2|NA|TRBJ1-4
TGTGCCAGCAGCTTGACTAGTTCTGGGGAAAAACTGTTTTTT
CASSLTSSGEKLFF
>TRBV7-8|NA|TRBJ2-1
TGTGCCAGCAGCTCGCGACAGGAAAGCTCCTACAATGAGCAGTTCTTC
CASSSRQESSYNEQFF
>TRBV5-4|TRBD2|TRBJ2-3
TGTGCCAGCAGCGGGGGGGACCTACAAGATACGCAGTATTTT
CASSGGDLQDTQYF
>TRBV4-1|TRBD2|TRBJ2-1
TGCGCCAGCAGCTTTGGACTAGCCGGTGAGCAGTTCTTC
CASSFGLAGEQFF